This T cell receptor beta chain is drawn from a study of PD-L1 blockade in urothelial cancer. About the research overall: Blood was tested 3 weeks (second dose) and 6 weeks into treatment. Median T cell yield per blood sample was around 130,000 cells. Study-wide points: Below-median pretreatment blood TCR clonality was associated with improved progression-free and overall survival.

Of note for this clone: The antigen is not known.

V lost 2 bases to trimming and J lost 0 bases, with 12 bases between them. Germline V CDR1 and CDR2: SGHDT, YYEEEE. CDR3 length equals 15 residues. Profiled with immunoSEQ multiplex PCR; TCRdb holds only in-frame clones, not every one. Among more than 30,000 clones, 70% to 90% were seen once, and the ten largest hold 7.5% to 9.5%. The time point: peripheral blood 6 weeks after treatment start. The sequencing used PBMCs, collected around atezolizumab (anti-PD-L1) treatment. This rearrangement joins TRBV5-6 to TRBJ2-7; possible D gene TRBD2, 6 bases. The TCR originated in a man of 80 years or more with urothelial cancer. This CDR3 reads CASSLGPTSSYEQYF. CDR3 in DNA: TGTGCCAGCAGCTTAGGACCGACTAGCTCCTACGAGCAGTACTTC.